This note documents a single T cell receptor (beta chain) sequence. Germline V gene data show CDR1 as SQVTM and CDR2 as ANQGSEA. Trimming left V 4 bases short and J 9 bases short, with 16 bases between. CDR3 length equals 13 residues. These data are taken from a study of CD8 T cells in Susac syndrome. RNA amounts of roughly 0.5 to 1 ug underwent reverse transcription with random hexamers. A multiplex approach, immunoSEQ multiplex PCR, amplified TCR beta CDR3 across 54 Vbeta and 13 Jbeta. TCRdb re-derived calls from the immunoSEQ multiplex PCR reads in MiXCR, one entry per CDR3 protein. The repertoire holds approximately 120,000 distinct CDR3 sequences, approximately 90% seen once, with around 0.12% in the top ten.

The sample taken for sequencing was CD8+ T cells from PBMCs. V usage is TRBV29-1 and J usage is TRBJ2-1; TRBD1 or TRBD2 may be the D gene (5 bases each). This receptor was obtained from a human donor in good health. The CDR3: CSVVGDPPVEQFF. CDR3 DNA: TGCAGCGTTGTTGGGGACCCCCCAGTTGAGCAGTTCTTC.